The sequence of this T cell receptor (beta chain) was determined in a study of blood T cell repertoires in COVID-19. Study at large: Sample material is recorded as cDNA or gDNA derived from T cells, B-cell-depleted T cells, or PBMCs.

Enrolled during active infection, Seattle patients were then followed longitudinally. Sequencing used immunoSEQ multiplex PCR; TCRdb keeps in-frame clones, though not all of them. The sample has 200,000 to 300,000 clones; approximately 86% are singletons. The TCR was taken from a woman aged 55 to 70 with COVID-19, enrolled during active disease. Sequenced sample: peripheral blood.

CDR3 coding DNA: TGTGCCAGCAGCAGAGGGGGCTCCTCAAATCAGCCCCAGCATTTT. It is translated as CASSRGGSSNQPQHF. This chain joins TRBV27 and TRBJ1-5, with 7 bases that match TRBD1. Germline V lookup: CDR1 MNHEY, CDR2 SMNVEV (reference sequence). The trim removed 6 bases at V and 4 bases at J, leaving 9 bases unmatched. The CDR3 is 15 residues long.